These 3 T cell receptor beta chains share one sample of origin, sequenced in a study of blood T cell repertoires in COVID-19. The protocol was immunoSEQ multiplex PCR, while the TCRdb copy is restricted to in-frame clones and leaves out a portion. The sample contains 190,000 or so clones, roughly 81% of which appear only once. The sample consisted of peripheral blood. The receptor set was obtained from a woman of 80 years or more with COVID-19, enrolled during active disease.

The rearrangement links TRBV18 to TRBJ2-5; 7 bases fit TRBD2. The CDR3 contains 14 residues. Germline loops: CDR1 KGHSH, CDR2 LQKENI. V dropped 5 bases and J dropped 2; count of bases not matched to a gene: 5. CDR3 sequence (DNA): TGTGCCAGCTCAACCCTAGCGGATCAAGAGACCCAGTACTTC. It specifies CASSTLADQETQYF. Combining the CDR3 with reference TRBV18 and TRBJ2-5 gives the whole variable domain NAGVMQNPRHLVRRRGQEARLRCSPMKGHSHVYWYRQLPEEGLKFMVYLQKENIIDESGMPKERFSAEFPKEGPSILRIQQVVRGDSAAYFCASSTLADQETQYFGPGTRLLVL.

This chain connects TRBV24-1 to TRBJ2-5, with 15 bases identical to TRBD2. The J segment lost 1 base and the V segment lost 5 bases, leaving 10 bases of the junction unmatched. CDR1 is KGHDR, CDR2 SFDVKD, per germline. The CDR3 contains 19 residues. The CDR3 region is CATSGLSPGLAGGQETQYF. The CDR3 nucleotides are TGTGCCACCAGTGGCCTTTCCCCGGGACTAGCGGGGGGCCAAGAGACCCAGTACTTC.

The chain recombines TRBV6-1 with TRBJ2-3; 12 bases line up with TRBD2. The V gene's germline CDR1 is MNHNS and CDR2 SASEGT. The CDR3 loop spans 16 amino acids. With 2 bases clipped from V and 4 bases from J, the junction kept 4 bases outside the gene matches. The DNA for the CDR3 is TGTGCCAGCAGTGAAAGGACTAGCGGGATAGCAGATACGCAGTATTTT. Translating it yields CASSERTSGIADTQYF.